Detailed here is one T cell receptor beta chain. As yet, its antigen is unknown. The source of the sample is a study of Ad26.COV2.S vaccination and SARS-CoV-2 variants. Study outcomes and limitations: Reports say spike-specific CD8+ and CD4+ T cell responses covered substantial breadth after vaccination. Vaccine recipients surpassed placebo recipients in spike-specific TCR breadth.

The V and J ends lost 5 bases and 2 bases, in that order; junction bases with no gene match: 8. The V gene's germline CDR1 is SGHTA and CDR2 FQGTGA. The CDR3 sequence is 15 residues long. The table came from immunoSEQ multiplex PCR; TCRdb's copy has only in-frame clones and leaves some out. Counted here are roughly 380,000 clones, 88% occurring once; the ten biggest clones make up around 3.6%. Regarding treatment: around 19 received Ad26.COV2.S at low or high dose, single or two shots; 5 received placebo; per-sample allocation not given. Sampling happened 63 days after the first vaccine or placebo injection.

The source is a person between 18 and 59 years old who received the Ad26.COV2.S COVID-19 vaccine or a placebo. This chain uses TRBV7-3 with TRBJ2-7, with 8 positions matching TRBD2. Material: peripheral blood, obtained in a trial of Ad26.COV2.S vaccine versus placebo. CDR3 amino acids: CASSPLAGPTYEQYF. The CDR3 DNA sequence: TGTGCCAGCAGCCCGTTAGCGGGGCCCACCTACGAGCAGTACTTC.